The 16 T cell receptor beta chains listed next were all sequenced from one sample in a study of graft-versus-host responses after intestinal transplantation. Their antigens remain unidentified. The table came from immunoSEQ multiplex PCR; TCRdb's copy has only in-frame clones and leaves some out. Here the sample spans about 51,000 clones, about 90% being singletons. This material consisted of unstimulated CD4+ T cells sorted from spleen or lymph node cells, taken before transplant. These receptor sequences come from a human donor who was the organ donor for an intestinal transplant.

The genes are TRBV5-1 and TRBJ2-2; 7 positions match TRBD2. The CDR3 runs to 17 residues. Germline CDR1 SGHRS, CDR2 YFSETQ. V shed 2 bases, J shed 1 base, and the junction held 8 bases outside the gene matches. In DNA, the CDR3 is TGCGCCAGCAGCTTAATTGCTAGCGGAGTGAACACCGGGGAGCTGTTTTTT. Translating it yields CASSLIASGVNTGELFF.

The chain couples TRBV11-2 to TRBJ2-3; D unclear. This CDR3 has 13 amino acids. The germline V and J ends were trimmed by 1 base and 7 bases, with 9 bases remaining between them. CDR1 and CDR2 from the germline V gene are SGHAT and FQNNGV. CDR3 loop: CASSLVPTHTQYF. The CDR3 nucleotides read TGTGCCAGCAGCTTAGTACCGACACATACGCAGTATTTT. Full variable domain (outside the CDR3, taken from reference TRBV11-2 and TRBJ2-3): EAGVAQSPRYKIIEKRQSVAFWCNPISGHATLYWYQQILGQGPKLLIQFQNNGVVDDSQLPKDRFSAERLKGVDSTLKIQPAKLEDSAVYLCASSLVPTHTQYFGPGTRLTVL.

This clone was picked up a small number of times. The chain is built from TRBV5-4 and TRBJ1-3, with 9 bases fitting TRBD1. CDR1 and CDR2 (germline): SGHNT, YYREEE (reference sequence). There are 16 residues in the CDR3. V dropped 4 bases and J dropped 1; count of bases not matched to a gene: 6. This CDR3 is CASSIAGTGSGNTIYF. CDR3 DNA: TGTGCCAGCAGCATAGCCGGGACAGGGTCTGGAAACACCATATATTTT.

This chain uses TRBV6-5 with TRBJ1-3; D uncertain. V lost 2 bases, J lost 0 bases, and 8 bases lay in between. Germline V lookup: CDR1 MNHEY, CDR2 SVGAGI. This CDR3 has 15 residues. CDR3 in DNA: TGTGCCAGCAGTTACGCTCGGAGCTCTGGAAACACCATATATTTT. This encodes CASSYARSSGNTIYF.

The chain is built from TRBV6-5 and TRBJ1-1; 7 bases fit TRBD1. The CDR3 totals 14 residues. Trimming took 2 bases from V and 0 from J; bases not matched to a gene: 0. Germline CDR1 and CDR2: MNHEY and SVGAGI. DNA of the CDR3: TGTGCCAGCAGTTACGGGACAGTGAACACTGAAGCTTTCTTT. It encodes CASSYGTVNTEAFF.

The rearrangement links TRBV5-8 to TRBJ1-3, with D unresolved. CDR3 length equals 14 residues. Trimming took off 3 bases at V and 5 bases at J, with 12 bases between the two ends. From germline, CDR1 is SGHTS and CDR2 YDEGEE. DNA of the CDR3: TGTGCCAGCAGCTCGGGTCCTACTAGAAACACCATATATTTT. Translating gives CASSSGPTRNTIYF.

This chain joins TRBV10-2 and TRBJ1-2, with TRBD1 matching 10 bases. J was trimmed by 4 bases and V by 4 bases; bases with no gene match: 3. Germline CDR1 is WSHSY and CDR2 is SAAADI. This CDR3 has 14 residues. The CDR3 protein is CASSVTGGGYGYTF. CDR3 DNA: TGCGCCAGCAGTGTGACAGGGGGCGGCTATGGCTACACCTTC.

Only a few counts were recorded for this clone. The chain combines TRBV2 with TRBJ2-7; TRBD1 matches at 8 bases. Germline V gene lookup returns CDR1 SNHLY and CDR2 FYNNEI. V lost 2 bases to trimming and J lost 6 bases; unmatched junction nucleotides: 9. The CDR3 extends over 15 amino acids. This chain's CDR3 is CASSEYRQGIGEQYF. Written as DNA, the CDR3 is TGTGCCAGCAGTGAATATCGACAGGGGATTGGCGAGCAGTACTTC.

The chain joins TRBV1 to TRBJ2-1; the D call in the table, TRBD2, was not verified against the DNA. TRBV1 is a recognized pseudogene. The CDR3 covers 18 residues. In DNA form, the CDR3 reads TGCACCAGCAGCCAACTAGAACCGGGACTAGCGGTCTACAATGAGCAGTTCTTC. Translation: CTSSQLEPGLAVYNEQFF.

The V call is TRBV5-1, the J call TRBJ2-2; D unclear. The germline V gene has CDR1 SGHRS and CDR2 YFSETQ. The V gene lost 5 bases and the J gene lost 8 bases, with 13 bases spanning the gap. This CDR3 contains 13 residues. CDR3 region: CASRGGTKGELFF. CDR3 nucleotides: TGCGCCAGCAGAGGCGGTACAAAAGGGGAGCTGTTTTTT.

This clone has only one observation. This sample includes further DNA sequences coding for the same CDR3. V gene TRBV7-2 combines with J gene TRBJ2-1; 10 bases match TRBD2. V lost 3 bases to trimming and J lost 9 bases; unmatched junction nucleotides: 8. Germline V gene data show CDR1 as SGHTA and CDR2 as FQGNSA. CDR3 length: 15 residues. The CDR3 region is CASSLGLAGATEQFF. The DNA for the CDR3 is TGTGCCAGCAGCTTGGGCCTAGCGGGGGCCACTGAGCAGTTCTTC.

This clone has more than one count but fewer than ten. The chain carries TRBV6-5 and TRBJ1-2; no clear D gene. Germline V gives CDR1 MNHEY, CDR2 SVGAGI. The germline V and J ends were trimmed by 4 bases and 4 bases, with 10 bases remaining between them. This CDR3 has 13 residues. The chain's CDR3 is CASSCRFCYGYTF. CDR3 sequence (DNA): TGTGCCAGCAGTTGCCGGTTCTGCTATGGCTACACCTTC.

The V call is TRBV19, the J call TRBJ1-5; D might be TRBD1 (5 bases). Germline-derived CDR1 and CDR2 are LNHDA and SQIVND (reference sequence). This CDR3 comprises 14 residues. V lost 7 bases to trimming and J lost 7 bases, with 17 bases between them. CDR3 protein: CASKIREGWQPQHF. CDR3 nucleotides: TGTGCCAGTAAGATCAGGGAGGGTTGGCAGCCCCAGCATTTT.

The chain recombines TRBV5-1 with TRBJ2-3; 12 nucleotides agree with TRBD2. V gave up 2 bases and J gave up 0 bases; unmatched junction bases: 10. The CDR3 runs 19 residues. Germline loops: CDR1 SGHRS, CDR2 YFSETQ. Here the CDR3 DNA reads TGCGCCAGCAGCTTTGGTCTAGCGGGAGGGAGTGCTAGCACAGATACGCAGTATTTT. It is translated as CASSFGLAGGSASTDTQYF.

The V call is TRBV6-5, the J call TRBJ2-7; D call uncertain. The V and J ends lost 5 bases and 1 base respectively, with 3 bases between them. The CDR3 is 11 residues long. CDR1 MNHEY and CDR2 SVGAGI come from the germline V gene. The CDR3: CASSQSYEQYF. CDR3 in DNA: TGTGCCAGCAGTCAGTCCTACGAGCAGTACTTC.

V is TRBV7-2 and J is TRBJ2-6; TRBD1 agrees at 8 bases. Germline V gene sequence: CDR1 SGHTA, CDR2 FQGNSA. This CDR3 has 15 residues. Germline trimming cut 3 bases from V and 4 bases from J; bases unmatched to any gene: 2. CDR3 DNA sequence: TGTGCCAGCAGCTTCCGACAGGGGGGGGCCAACGTCCTGACTTTC. This translates into CASSFRQGGANVLTF. The full variable domain, in which reference TRBV7-2 and TRBJ2-6 provide the parts outside the CDR3, is GAGVSQSPSNKVTEKGKDVELRCDPISGHTALYWYRQSLGQGLEFLIYFQGNSAPDKSGLPSDRFSAERTGGSVSTLTIQRTQQEDSAVYLCASSFRQGGANVLTFGAGSRLTVL.